What follows are 17 T cell receptor beta chains derived from one specimen sequenced in a study of T cell responses to AZD1222 COVID-19 vaccine. The repertoire was sequenced with immunoSEQ multiplex PCR; TCRdb's copy has only in-frame clones and lacks some. The sample yields roughly 140,000 clones, 88% seen once. The specimen was peripheral blood, collected 28 days after the second AZD1222 dose. These receptor sequences come from an adult who received the AZD1222 COVID-19 vaccine.

The J gene is TRBJ1-5, the V gene TRBV24-1, with a weak D call TRBD1 (6 bases). Germline CDR1 KGHDR, CDR2 SFDVKD. V gave up 10 bases and J gave up 7 bases, with 22 bases separating them. The CDR3 spans 15 residues. CDR3 nucleotides: TGTGCCACTGCCGCTGGGGGGGGGCTGAGGCAGCCCCAGCATTTT. Residues: CATAAGGGLRQPQHF.

The CDR3 region has the DNA TGTGCCAGCAGCCCGCAGGGGACATTCAACTACGAGCAGTACTTC. Protein sequence: CASSPQGTFNYEQYF. The chain recombines TRBV11-2 with TRBJ2-7; a weak D match, TRBD1 (6 bases). The germline V gene encodes CDR1 SGHAT and CDR2 FQNNGV. This CDR3 contains 15 residues. The ends were cut back, 5 bases at V and 3 bases at J, with 17 bases in the middle.

V gene TRBV5-1 combines with J gene TRBJ1-5; unclear D gene. This CDR3 is 14 amino acids long. Germline CDR1 is SGHRS and CDR2 is YFSETQ. V shed 7 bases and J shed 1 base, with 12 bases lying between them. The CDR3 loop reads CASRMSTSNQPQHF. CDR3 DNA: TGCGCCAGCCGGATGTCCACAAGCAATCAGCCCCAGCATTTT.

The chain links TRBV19 to TRBJ2-3; perhaps D is TRBD1 or TRBD2 (5 bases each). Per the germline V gene, CDR1 is LNHDA and CDR2 is SQIVND (reference sequence). V was pared by 9 bases and J by 4 bases, with 26 bases between. The CDR3 spans 17 residues. The CDR3 is CASQLRSHGRGADTQYF. The CDR3 region has the DNA TGTGCCAGCCAGTTGAGGAGTCACGGTCGAGGGGCAGATACGCAGTATTTT.

The chain is built from TRBV5-4 and TRBJ2-7, with D possibly matching TRBD2 (5 bases). CDR3 size: 15 residues. CDR1 and CDR2 from the germline V gene are SGHNT and YYREEE (reference sequence). V lost 0 bases to trimming and J lost 1 base, with 11 bases between them. The CDR3 protein is CASSLGGGLSYEQYF. The CDR3 nucleotides are TGTGCCAGCAGCTTGGGAGGCGGACTTTCCTACGAGCAGTACTTC.

V and J are TRBV6-5 and TRBJ2-2; D uncertain. CDR3 length equals 12 residues. Germline lookup yields CDR1 MNHEY and CDR2 SVGAGI. The germline V and J ends were trimmed by 7 bases and 5 bases, with 8 bases remaining between them. The chain's CDR3 is CASTLTTGELFF. CDR3 DNA sequence: TGTGCCAGCACCTTGACTACCGGGGAGCTGTTTTTT.

This sequence joins TRBV16 and TRBJ1-2; D possibly corresponds to TRBD1 (5 bases). The CDR3 covers 14 residues. V lost 1 base and J 8 bases, leaving 14 bases between the germline ends. The V gene's germline CDR1 is KGHSY and CDR2 FQNENV. As DNA, the CDR3 is TGTGCCAGCAGCCAATTTCGGCAGGGAAGAGGCTACACCTTC. It translates to CASSQFRQGRGYTF. The full variable domain, in which reference TRBV16 and TRBJ1-2 provide the parts outside the CDR3, is GEEVAQTPKHLVRGEGQKAKLYCAPIKGHSYVFWYQQVLKNEFKFLISFQNENVFDETGMPKERFSAKCLPNSPCSLEIQATKLEDSAVYFCASSQFRQGRGYTFGSGTRLTVV.

The rearrangement joins TRBV13 to TRBJ2-2; 9 positions match TRBD1. The CDR3 contains 14 residues. The V gene end was trimmed by 2 bases and the J gene end by 8 bases; junction bases not matched to a gene: 3. Per the germline V gene, CDR1 is PRHDT and CDR2 is FYEKMQ (reference sequence). CDR3 loop: CASSLYRGQGELFF. The CDR3 DNA reads TGTGCCAGCAGCTTATACAGGGGGCAGGGGGAGCTGTTTTTT.

The genes are TRBV4-1 and TRBJ1-5, with D unclear. Germline lookup yields CDR1 MGHRA and CDR2 YSYEKL. The CDR3 is 15 residues long. The V end was cut by 0 bases, the J end by 4 bases, with 10 bases between. Written as DNA, the CDR3 is TGCGCCAGCAGCCAAGATGGACGGCCAAATCAGCCCCAGCATTTT. Protein product: CASSQDGRPNQPQHF.

The rearrangement joins TRBV6-1 to TRBJ2-1; D is possibly TRBD1 (5 bases). Germline V gene lookup returns CDR1 MNHNS and CDR2 SASEGT. This CDR3 spans 15 amino acids. V was trimmed by 2 bases and J by 6 bases, leaving 14 bases between them. CDR3 DNA: TGTGCCAGCAGTGAACCAGGGCCGATGGGCAATGAGCAGTTCTTC. It encodes CASSEPGPMGNEQFF.

This rearrangement joins TRBV9 to TRBJ2-2, with TRBD2 matching over 9 bases. This CDR3 contains 17 residues. V gave up 3 bases and J gave up 6 bases; unmatched junction bases: 12. CDR1 SGDLS and CDR2 YYNGEE come from the germline V gene. This CDR3 reads CASSGYSGGSLAGELFF. The CDR3 nucleotides are TGTGCCAGCAGCGGCTATAGCGGGGGCTCTTTGGCCGGGGAGCTGTTTTTT.

V is TRBV9 and J is TRBJ1-3; no definite D call. Between the trimmed V and J ends, which lost 3 bases and 0 bases, there was a span of 4 bases. CDR1 SGDLS and CDR2 YYNGEE come from the germline V gene. The CDR3 consists of 13 residues. The CDR3 sequence is CASSANSGNTIYF. DNA of the CDR3: TGTGCCAGCAGCGCGAACTCTGGAAACACCATATATTTT.

The gene calls are TRBV21-1 and TRBJ1-3. TRBV21-1 constitutes a pseudogene. CDR3 length equals 14 residues. The CDR3 DNA reads TGTGCCAGCAGCAAAGCGGAATCTGGAAACACCATATATTTT. This gives the protein CASSKAESGNTIYF.

DNA for the CDR3: TGCGCCAGCAGCTTGGGGGACGGCAATCAGCCCCAGCATTTT. Translated: CASSLGDGNQPQHF. V gene TRBV5-1 combines with J gene TRBJ1-5, with TRBD1 as a possible D gene (5 bases). V lost 0 bases to trimming and J lost 2 bases, with 6 bases between them. The CDR3 spans 14 residues. Germline V CDR1 and CDR2: SGHRS, YFSETQ.

The V and J genes are TRBV6-5 and TRBJ1-5; perhaps TRBD1 as D (6 bases). Germline lookup yields CDR1 MNHEY and CDR2 SVGAGI. V was pared by 6 bases and J by 0 bases, with 12 bases between. The CDR3 covers 15 residues. The chain's CDR3 is CASRTTGDSNQPQHF. The CDR3 DNA reads as TGTGCCAGCAGGACGACAGGCGATAGCAATCAGCCCCAGCATTTT.

The rearrangement links TRBV27 to TRBJ2-7; D might be TRBD1 or TRBD2, each matching 5 bases. CDR1 and CDR2 (germline): MNHEY, SMNVEV (reference sequence). This CDR3 spans 14 amino acids. V was trimmed by 5 bases and J by 3 bases, leaving 14 bases between them. In nucleotides, the CDR3 is TGTGCCAGCAGTCCCGGGACCTTGATCTACGAGCAGTACTTC. Translation: CASSPGTLIYEQYF.

The chain uses TRBV28 and TRBJ1-5; no clear D gene. Trimming pared 5 bases from V and 6 bases from J, leaving 17 bases between. The germline CDR1 and CDR2 sequences are MDHEN and SYDVKM. The CDR3 length is 15 residues. The CDR3 region has the DNA TGTGCCAGCAGTGACTGGATGAGGGAAGGTCAGCCCCAGCATTTT. This codes for CASSDWMREGQPQHF.